The 3 T cell receptor beta chains reported below all come from one sample, sequenced in a study of radiation and T cells in renal cell carcinoma. The table came from immunoSEQ multiplex PCR; TCRdb's copy has only in-frame clones and leaves some out. Of some 7,400 clones detected, about 61% appear once; the ten largest clones hold just under 40%. Treatment specified: treatment-naive control, cytoreductive nephrectomy. Sequences were derived from tumor tissue, sampled from a patient whose treatment was nephrectomy without radiotherapy. The receptor source for this set is a woman aged 70-85 years with renal cell carcinoma.

The V and J genes are TRBV18 and TRBJ2-1; the D gene is possibly TRBD2 (5 bases). The V gene's germline CDR1 is KGHSH and CDR2 LQKENI. V gave up 6 bases and J gave up 10 bases, with 16 bases separating them. The CDR3 is 13 amino acids. CDR3 protein: CASSPTAVGEQFF. The CDR3 DNA reads as TGTGCCAGCTCGCCTACAGCGGTTGGGGAGCAGTTCTTC.

The chain has TRBV6-4 and TRBJ1-6; TRBD1 is a possible D gene (6 bases). Germline loops: CDR1 MRHNA, CDR2 SNTAGT. Trimming took off 5 bases at V and 10 bases at J, with 18 bases between the two ends. This CDR3 region has 15 residues. This chain's CDR3 is CASSQRGLNGSPLHF. The CDR3 nucleotides read TGTGCCAGCAGTCAACGGGGGCTAAACGGATCACCCCTCCACTTT.

The V and J genes are TRBV11-3 and TRBJ1-1, with D unresolved. V lost 3 bases and J 6 bases, leaving 11 bases between the germline ends. Germline assignment: CDR1 SGHNT and CDR2 YENEEA. This CDR3 has 13 amino acids. The CDR3 protein is CASSLNGLAEAFF. The CDR3, as DNA: TGTGCCAGCAGCTTGAACGGGCTCGCTGAAGCTTTCTTT.